This T cell receptor beta chain stems from a study of blood T cells in healthy people across ages. This CDR3 is 15 amino acids long. Germline values: CDR1 KGHSH, CDR2 LQKENI. Trimming stripped 5 bases from V and 5 bases from J, with 16 bases between. Alongside a J-beta primer mix, a sample-barcoded 5' primer served in a second PCR lasting about 7 to 12 cycles. MiXCR was run by TCRdb on the 5' RACE reads, yielding one entry per CDR3 protein. Of approximately 1,100,000 distinct CDR3 sequences listed, under 45% were seen once; the top ten hold 15% to 20%. Only a few counts were recorded for this clonotype.

The chain is built from TRBV18 and TRBJ2-1; D is perhaps TRBD1 or TRBD2 (5 bases each). This receptor was obtained from an older woman in good health. The sequencing sample was made of blood. CDR3 sequence (DNA): TGTGCCAGCTCATCGGGACCCCAGCCAAACAATGAGCAGTTCTTC. It is translated as CASSSGPQPNNEQFF.